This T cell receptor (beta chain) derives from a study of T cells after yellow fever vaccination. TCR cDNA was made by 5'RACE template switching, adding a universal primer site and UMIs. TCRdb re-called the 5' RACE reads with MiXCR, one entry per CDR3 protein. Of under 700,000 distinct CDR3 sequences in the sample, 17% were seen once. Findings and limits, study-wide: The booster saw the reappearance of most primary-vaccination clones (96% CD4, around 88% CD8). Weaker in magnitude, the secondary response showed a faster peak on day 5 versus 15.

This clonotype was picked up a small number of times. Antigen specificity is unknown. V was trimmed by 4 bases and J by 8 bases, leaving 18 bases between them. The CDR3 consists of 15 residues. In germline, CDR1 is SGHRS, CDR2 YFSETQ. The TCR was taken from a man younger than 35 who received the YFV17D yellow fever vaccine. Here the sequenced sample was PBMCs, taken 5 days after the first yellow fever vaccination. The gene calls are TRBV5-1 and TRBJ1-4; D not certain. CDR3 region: CASSPLLGSGEKLFF. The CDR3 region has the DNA TGCGCCAGCAGCCCCCTATTGGGGTCGGGCGAAAAACTGTTTTTT.